This T cell receptor (beta chain) is drawn from a study of blood T cell repertoires in COVID-19. In the study overall: Samples came from the United States, Italy and Spain, spanning acute and convalescent COVID-19.

Here immunoSEQ multiplex PCR was the method, and the copy in TCRdb shows in-frame clones only, minus some. This table has approximately 160,000 clones, roughly four fifths appearing once. This CDR3 spans 14 amino acids. The germline V gene encodes CDR1 SNHLY and CDR2 FYNNEI. Trimming shortened V by 10 bases and J by 5 bases, and 18 bases separated the two germline ends. The rearrangement links TRBV2 to TRBJ2-1; possibly TRBD1 for D (7 bases). Sequencing was done on a sample of peripheral blood. The receptor was derived from a human donor in a cohort sampled during active COVID-19. CDR3 DNA: TGTGCCAAAAAGGGGGGACAGAATAACAATGAGCAGTTCTTC. Encoded protein: CAKKGGQNNNEQFF.